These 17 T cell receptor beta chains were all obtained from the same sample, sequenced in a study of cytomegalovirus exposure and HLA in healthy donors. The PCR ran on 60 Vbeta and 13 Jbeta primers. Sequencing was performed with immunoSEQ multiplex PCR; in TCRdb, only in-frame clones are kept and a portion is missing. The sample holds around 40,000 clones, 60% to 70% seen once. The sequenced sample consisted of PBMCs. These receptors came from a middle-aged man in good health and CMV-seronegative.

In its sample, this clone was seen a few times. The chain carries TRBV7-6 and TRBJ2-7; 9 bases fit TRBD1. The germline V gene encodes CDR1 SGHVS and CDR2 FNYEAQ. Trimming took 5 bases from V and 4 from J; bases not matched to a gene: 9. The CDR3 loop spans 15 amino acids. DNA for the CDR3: TGTGCCAGCAGCAACCCGGGACAGGGAGAGTACGAGCAGTACTTC. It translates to CASSNPGQGEYEQYF.

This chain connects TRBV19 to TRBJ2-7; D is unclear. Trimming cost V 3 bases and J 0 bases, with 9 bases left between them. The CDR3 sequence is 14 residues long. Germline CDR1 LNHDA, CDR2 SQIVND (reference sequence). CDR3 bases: TGTGCCAGTAGTATGACACTTGGCTCCTACGAGCAGTACTTC. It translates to CASSMTLGSYEQYF.

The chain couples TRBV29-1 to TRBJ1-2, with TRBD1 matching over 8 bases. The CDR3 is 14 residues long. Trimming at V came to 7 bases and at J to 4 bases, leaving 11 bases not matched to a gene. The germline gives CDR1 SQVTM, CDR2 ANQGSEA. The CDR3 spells CSAQGAGRGYGYTF. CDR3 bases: TGCAGCGCCCAGGGGGCAGGGAGAGGCTATGGCTACACCTTC.

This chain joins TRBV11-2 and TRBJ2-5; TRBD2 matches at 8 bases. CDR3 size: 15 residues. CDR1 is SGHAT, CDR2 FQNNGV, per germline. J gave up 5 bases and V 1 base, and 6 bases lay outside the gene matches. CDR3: CASSLGGGRPETQYF. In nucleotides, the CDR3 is TGTGCCAGCAGCTTAGGTGGCGGGAGGCCGGAGACCCAGTACTTC. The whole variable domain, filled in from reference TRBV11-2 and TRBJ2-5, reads EAGVAQSPRYKIIEKRQSVAFWCNPISGHATLYWYQQILGQGPKLLIQFQNNGVVDDSQLPKDRFSAERLKGVDSTLKIQPAKLEDSAVYLCASSLGGGRPETQYFGPGTRLLVL.

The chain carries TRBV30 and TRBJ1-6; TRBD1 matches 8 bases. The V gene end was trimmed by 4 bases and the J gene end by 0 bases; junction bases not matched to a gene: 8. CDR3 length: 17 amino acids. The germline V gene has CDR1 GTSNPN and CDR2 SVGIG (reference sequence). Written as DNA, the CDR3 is TGTGCCTGGATCCGACAGGGGCTTAGCTCCTATAATTCACCCCTCCACTTT. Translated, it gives CAWIRQGLSSYNSPLHF.

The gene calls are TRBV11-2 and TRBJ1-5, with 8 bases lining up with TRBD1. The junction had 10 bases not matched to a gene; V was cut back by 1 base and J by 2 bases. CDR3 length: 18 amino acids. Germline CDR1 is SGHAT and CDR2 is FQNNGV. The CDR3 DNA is TGTGCCAGCAGCTTAGGGGCTATCAGGGGGCGCGGCAATCAGCCCCAGCATTTT. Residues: CASSLGAIRGRGNQPQHF.

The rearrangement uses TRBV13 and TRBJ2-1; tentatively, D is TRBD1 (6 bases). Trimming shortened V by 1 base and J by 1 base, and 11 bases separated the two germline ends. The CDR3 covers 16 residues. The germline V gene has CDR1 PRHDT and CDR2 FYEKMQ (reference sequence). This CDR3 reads CASSLVLGASYNEQFF. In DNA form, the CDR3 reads TGTGCCAGCAGCTTAGTTCTGGGGGCTTCCTACAATGAGCAGTTCTTC.

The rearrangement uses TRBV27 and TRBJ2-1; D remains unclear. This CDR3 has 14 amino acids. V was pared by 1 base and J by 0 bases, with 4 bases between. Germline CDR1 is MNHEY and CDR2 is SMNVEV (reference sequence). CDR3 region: CASSLFSSYNEQFF. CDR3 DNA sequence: TGTGCCAGCAGTTTATTTAGCTCCTACAATGAGCAGTTCTTC.

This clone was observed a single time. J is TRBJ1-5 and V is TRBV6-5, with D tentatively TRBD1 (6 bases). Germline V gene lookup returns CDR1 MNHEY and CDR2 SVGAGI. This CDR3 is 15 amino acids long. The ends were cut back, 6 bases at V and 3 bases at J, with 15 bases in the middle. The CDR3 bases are TGTGCCAGCAGAAAGGACAGTGCTATCAATCAGCCCCAGCATTTT. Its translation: CASRKDSAINQPQHF.

The DNA for the CDR3 is TGTGCCAGTAGTCGGTGGTCGAACACTGAAGCTTTCTTT. This codes for CASSRWSNTEAFF. The V gene is TRBV19, the J gene TRBJ1-1; D gene ambiguous. This CDR3 is 13 amino acids long. Trimming shortened V by 5 bases and J by 1 base, and 8 bases separated the two germline ends. Looked up from germline, CDR1 is LNHDA and CDR2 is SQIVND (reference sequence).

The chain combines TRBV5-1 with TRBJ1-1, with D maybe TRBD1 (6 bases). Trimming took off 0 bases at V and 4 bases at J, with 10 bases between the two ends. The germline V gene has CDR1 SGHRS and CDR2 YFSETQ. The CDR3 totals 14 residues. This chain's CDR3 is CASSLAGQTTEAFF. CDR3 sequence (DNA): TGCGCCAGCAGCTTGGCAGGACAGACCACTGAAGCTTTCTTT. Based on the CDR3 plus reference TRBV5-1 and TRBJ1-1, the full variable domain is KAGVTQTPRYLIKTRGQQVTLSCSPISGHRSVSWYQQTPGQGLQFLFEYFSETQRNKGNFPGRFSGRQFSNSRSEMNVSTLELGDSALYLCASSLAGQTTEAFFGQGTRLTVV.

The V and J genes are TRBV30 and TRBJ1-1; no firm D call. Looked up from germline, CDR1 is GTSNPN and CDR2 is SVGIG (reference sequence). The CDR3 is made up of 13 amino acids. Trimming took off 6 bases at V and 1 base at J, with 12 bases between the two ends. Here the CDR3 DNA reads TGTGCCTGCCTTTGGGAGCCGAACACTGAAGCTTTCTTT. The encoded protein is CACLWEPNTEAFF.

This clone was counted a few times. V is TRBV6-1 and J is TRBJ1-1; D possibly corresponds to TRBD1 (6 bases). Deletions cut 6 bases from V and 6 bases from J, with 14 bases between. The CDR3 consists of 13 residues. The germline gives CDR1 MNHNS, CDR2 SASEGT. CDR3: CASSYRVYAEAFF. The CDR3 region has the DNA TGTGCCAGCAGCTACAGGGTTTACGCTGAAGCTTTCTTT.

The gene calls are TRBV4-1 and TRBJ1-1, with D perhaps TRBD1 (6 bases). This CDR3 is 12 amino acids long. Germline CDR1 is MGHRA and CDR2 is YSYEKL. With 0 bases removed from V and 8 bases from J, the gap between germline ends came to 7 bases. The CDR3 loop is CASSQEGAEAFF. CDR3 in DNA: TGCGCCAGCAGCCAAGAGGGGGCGGAAGCTTTCTTT.

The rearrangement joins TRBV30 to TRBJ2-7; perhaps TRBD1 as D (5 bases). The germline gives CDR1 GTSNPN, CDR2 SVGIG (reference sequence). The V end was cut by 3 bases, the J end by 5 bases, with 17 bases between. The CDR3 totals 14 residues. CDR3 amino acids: CAWSLGVGAHEQYF. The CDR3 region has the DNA TGTGCCTGGAGCTTAGGGGTTGGGGCCCACGAGCAGTACTTC.

DNA for the CDR3: TGCGCCAGCAGCCAAGTGGTTCAGGGAATGAGGCCAGATACGCAGTATTTT. Amino acid sequence: CASSQVVQGMRPDTQYF. The V gene is TRBV4-3, the J gene TRBJ2-3; D might be TRBD1 (5 bases). The V end was cut by 1 base, the J end by 4 bases, with 18 bases between. Germline assignment: CDR1 LGHNA and CDR2 YSLEER. The CDR3 runs 17 residues.

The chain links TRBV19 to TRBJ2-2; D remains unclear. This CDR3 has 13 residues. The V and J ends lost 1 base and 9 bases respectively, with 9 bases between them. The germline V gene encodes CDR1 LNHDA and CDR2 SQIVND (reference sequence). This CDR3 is CASSIGLRRELFF. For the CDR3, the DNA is TGTGCCAGTAGTATAGGTTTGAGGAGGGAGCTGTTTTTT.